Listed below are T cell receptor beta chains from one sample, sequenced in a study of shared clonotypes between healthy human individuals. The data were produced by immunoSEQ multiplex PCR, yet TCRdb's version contains in-frame clones alone and is incomplete. The sample holds more than 2 million clones, roughly 94% seen once. The specimen was naive CD4+ T cells sorted from blood. The receptors here all came from a man aged 18 to 35 in good health. The CDR3 runs from the conserved cysteine through the conserved F or W. A D gene is named only where the DNA matches it firmly. Clone sizes are given selectively: once, few, many, or a class where the clone is expanded.

V gene: TRBV5-4
J gene: TRBJ1-3
D gene: NA
clone size: NA
CDR3 DNA: TGTGCCAGCCGCCCCAGGGATGGAAACACCATATATTTT
CDR3 protein: CASRPRDGNTIYF

V gene: TRBV5-6
J gene: TRBJ2-5
D gene: NA
clone size: few
CDR3 DNA: TGTGCCAGCAGCTTGGCCGGAGTAAGAGAGACCCAGTACTTC
CDR3 protein: CASSLAGVRETQYF

V gene: TRBV7-2
J gene: TRBJ2-3
D gene: NA
clone size: once
CDR3 DNA: TGTGCCAGCAGCTTATCTCAAAATACGCAGTATTTT
CDR3 protein: CASSLSQNTQYF

V gene: TRBV7-9
J gene: TRBJ2-2
D gene: TRBD2
clone size: NA
CDR3 DNA: TGTGCCAGCAGCTCCGGGTCCTTCGGGAGGACCACCGGGGAGCTGTTTTTT
CDR3 protein: CASSSGSFGRTTGELFF

V gene: TRBV7-7
J gene: TRBJ2-1
D gene: NA
clone size: NA
CDR3 DNA: TGTGCTAGCAGCTTAGCGCGAAGTAGTGAGCAGTTCTTC
CDR3 protein: CASSLARSSEQFF

V gene: TRBV5-1
J gene: TRBJ1-2
D gene: TRBD1
clone size: once
CDR3 DNA: TGCGCCAGCAGCGCAGGGACAGGGAATGGCTACACCTTC
CDR3 protein: CASSAGTGNGYTF

V gene: TRBV11-2
J gene: TRBJ2-7
D gene: TRBD2
clone size: once
CDR3 DNA: TGTGCCAGCAGCTCAGAAGGACTAGCGGGAACGCAGCAGTACTTC
CDR3 protein: CASSSEGLAGTQQYF

V gene: TRBV28
J gene: TRBJ2-1
D gene: NA
clone size: NA
CDR3 DNA: TGTGCCAGCAGTTTATACGGACAGTACAATGAGCAGTTCTTC
CDR3 protein: CASSLYGQYNEQFF

V gene: TRBV5-1
J gene: TRBJ1-2
D gene: NA
clone size: NA
CDR3 DNA: TGCGCCAGCAGCCTCGGAGGAGGGGAAGGCTATGGCTACACCTTC
CDR3 protein: CASSLGGGEGYGYTF

V gene: TRBV18
J gene: TRBJ2-7
D gene: NA
clone size: NA
CDR3 DNA: TGTGCCAGCTCACCACCCAACAGTTCGCCCTACGAGCAGTACTTC
CDR3 protein: CASSPPNSSPYEQYF

V gene: TRBV6-5
J gene: TRBJ1-1
D gene: NA
clone size: NA
CDR3 DNA: TGTGCCAGCAGTTGGTCCAGCCTGAACACTGAAGCTTTCTTT
CDR3 protein: CASSWSSLNTEAFF

V gene: TRBV27
J gene: TRBJ2-3
D gene: TRBD2
clone size: NA
CDR3 DNA: TGTGCCAGCAGTACCCGACTAGCGGGGGGCTCGGATACGCAGTATTTT
CDR3 protein: CASSTRLAGGSDTQYF

V gene: TRBV7-2
J gene: TRBJ2-5
D gene: TRBD1
clone size: once
CDR3 DNA: TGTGCCAGCAGCTTAGCCGGGACAGGGCGAGAGACCCAGTACTTC
CDR3 protein: CASSLAGTGRETQYF

V gene: TRBV13
J gene: TRBJ1-2
D gene: NA
clone size: NA
CDR3 DNA: TGTGCCAGCAGCGCCGGGGCGGCAGGGGTTATTGGCTACACCTTC
CDR3 protein: CASSAGAAGVIGYTF

V gene: TRBV11-2
J gene: TRBJ2-7
D gene: TRBD1
clone size: NA
CDR3 DNA: TGTGCCAGCAGCTTAGGGGGGACAGGAGTCCTTAACTGGGTCTACGAGCAGTACTTC
CDR3 protein: CASSLGGTGVLNWVYEQYF

V gene: TRBV9
J gene: TRBJ2-3
D gene: TRBD2
clone size: once
CDR3 DNA: TGTGCCAGCGCCCCCGGACTAGCGTCCACAGATACGCAGTATTTT
CDR3 protein: CASAPGLASTDTQYF

V gene: TRBV6-1
J gene: TRBJ2-3
D gene: NA
clone size: once
CDR3 DNA: TGTGCCAGCAGTGAATATCAGGGAAGTAGTACAGATACGCAGTATTTT
CDR3 protein: CASSEYQGSSTDTQYF

V gene: TRBV6-1
J gene: TRBJ2-7
D gene: TRBD2
clone size: NA
CDR3 DNA: TGTGCCAGCAGTGATAGCGGGGGGGCCCCCCATTACGAGCAGTACTTC
CDR3 protein: CASSDSGGAPHYEQYF

V gene: TRBV20-1
J gene: TRBJ1-1
D gene: NA
clone size: NA
CDR3 DNA: TGCAGTGCTAGAAGCCGTGATGGGGCTTTCTTT
CDR3 protein: CSARSRDGAFF

V gene: TRBV7-9
J gene: TRBJ1-1
D gene: NA
clone size: NA
CDR3 DNA: TGTGCCAGCAGCCTGTTAGGGGGTGAAGCTTTCTTT
CDR3 protein: CASSLLGGEAFF

V gene: TRBV18
J gene: TRBJ1-6
D gene: NA
clone size: NA
CDR3 DNA: TGTGCCACCATGGACACTACGGCTTCACCCCTCCACTTT
CDR3 protein: CATMDTTASPLHF

V gene: TRBV5-6
J gene: TRBJ2-3
D gene: TRBD2
clone size: NA
CDR3 DNA: TGTGCCAGCAGCGCTGGACTAGCGGGGAAACCTAGCACAGATACGCAGTATTTT
CDR3 protein: CASSAGLAGKPSTDTQYF

V gene: TRBV9
J gene: TRBJ1-2
D gene: TRBD1
clone size: NA
CDR3 DNA: TGTGCCCCCAGGGGGGGACAGGCCCGCTACACCTTC
CDR3 protein: CAPRGGQARYTF

V gene: TRBV7-2
J gene: TRBJ2-5
D gene: TRBD2
clone size: NA
CDR3 DNA: TGTGCCAGCAGCCCACGGACTAGCGGGAGTAAAGAGACCCAGTACTTC
CDR3 protein: CASSPRTSGSKETQYF

V gene: TRBV6-5
J gene: TRBJ1-2
D gene: NA
clone size: NA
CDR3 DNA: TGTGCCAGCAGTTCCTCCCCCCATAACTATGGCTACACCTTC
CDR3 protein: CASSSSPHNYGYTF

V gene: TRBV10-1
J gene: TRBJ2-3
D gene: TRBD1
clone size: NA
CDR3 DNA: TGCGCCAGCAGTGGACAGGGGATTAGCACAGATACGCAGTATTTT
CDR3 protein: CASSGQGISTDTQYF

V gene: TRBV18
J gene: TRBJ1-1
D gene: NA
clone size: NA
CDR3 DNA: TGTGCCAGCTCATTCGGCAGGGATAACACTGAAGCTTTCTTT
CDR3 protein: CASSFGRDNTEAFF

V gene: TRBV28
J gene: TRBJ2-5
D gene: NA
clone size: once
CDR3 DNA: TGTGCCAGCAGTTTTGGTCAGCTCCAAGAGACCCAGTACTTC
CDR3 protein: CASSFGQLQETQYF

V gene: TRBV5-4
J gene: TRBJ1-2
D gene: NA
clone size: NA
CDR3 DNA: TGTGCCAGCAGCTCGCGGGACAACTATGGCTACACCTTC
CDR3 protein: CASSSRDNYGYTF

V gene: TRBV10-3
J gene: TRBJ1-1
D gene: NA
clone size: NA
CDR3 DNA: TGTGCCATCAGTGAGACCGGGTCGGGGGCGAACACTGAAGCTTTCTTT
CDR3 protein: CAISETGSGANTEAFF

V gene: TRBV15
J gene: TRBJ2-3
D gene: NA
clone size: NA
CDR3 DNA: TGTGCCACCAGCAGAGATAGGACCAGCACAGATACGCAGTATTTT
CDR3 protein: CATSRDRTSTDTQYF

V gene: TRBV9
J gene: TRBJ2-7
D gene: NA
clone size: NA
CDR3 DNA: TGTGCCAGCAGCCCCCTCTCCTACGAGCAGTACTTC
CDR3 protein: CASSPLSYEQYF

V gene: TRBV29-1
J gene: TRBJ2-2
D gene: TRBD2
clone size: NA
CDR3 DNA: TGCAGCGCGAGCGGGGGGCCTAACACCGGGGAGCTGTTTTTT
CDR3 protein: CSASGGPNTGELFF

V gene: TRBV6-1
J gene: TRBJ2-7
D gene: TRBD2
clone size: NA
CDR3 DNA: TGTGCCAGCAGTGGACCTGCTAGCGGGAGGTACGAGCAGTACTTC
CDR3 protein: CASSGPASGRYEQYF

V gene: TRBV30
J gene: TRBJ2-7
D gene: TRBD1
clone size: NA
CDR3 DNA: TGTGCCTGGAGGAAGACAGGGGGCCGCGACGAGCAGTACTTC
CDR3 protein: CAWRKTGGRDEQYF

V gene: TRBV9
J gene: TRBJ1-1
D gene: TRBD1
clone size: NA
CDR3 DNA: TGTGCCAGCAGCGTTGAAGCCGGGACAGGCTCAACTTTCTTT
CDR3 protein: CASSVEAGTGSTFF

V gene: TRBV5-6
J gene: TRBJ2-3
D gene: TRBD2
clone size: NA
CDR3 DNA: TGTGCCAGCAGCTTGGGACTAGCGGGGAAAGCTAGCACAGATACGCAGTATTTT
CDR3 protein: CASSLGLAGKASTDTQYF

V gene: TRBV6-1
J gene: TRBJ1-3
D gene: NA
clone size: once
CDR3 DNA: TGTGCCAGCAGTCAAATGAGGATCTCTGGAAACACCATATATTTT
CDR3 protein: CASSQMRISGNTIYF

V gene: TRBV5-1
J gene: TRBJ2-7
D gene: NA
clone size: NA
CDR3 DNA: TGCGCCAGCAGCTCGAACGGAGGCGAGCAGTACTTC
CDR3 protein: CASSSNGGEQYF

V gene: TRBV7-2
J gene: TRBJ2-1
D gene: TRBD1
clone size: NA
CDR3 DNA: TGTGCCAGCAGCTTAGAGGGACAGTTCCCCTACAATGAGCAGTTCTTC
CDR3 protein: CASSLEGQFPYNEQFF

V gene: TRBV15
J gene: TRBJ2-1
D gene: NA
clone size: NA
CDR3 DNA: TGTGCCACCAGCAGAGTCGAGGCCAGCTCCTACAATGAGCAGTTCTTC
CDR3 protein: CATSRVEASSYNEQFF

V gene: TRBV28
J gene: TRBJ1-3
D gene: NA
clone size: NA
CDR3 DNA: TGTGCCAGCAGTTCAAGGGACGCCATATATTTT
CDR3 protein: CASSSRDAIYF

V gene: TRBV6-5
J gene: TRBJ1-2
D gene: NA
clone size: NA
CDR3 DNA: TGTGCCAGCAGTTTACAGGGAGGGTATGGCTACACCTTC
CDR3 protein: CASSLQGGYGYTF

V gene: TRBV6-1
J gene: TRBJ1-1
D gene: NA
clone size: NA
CDR3 DNA: TGTGCCAGCAGGGAAACCCTAGGACGAGGGGACACTGAAGCTTTCTTT
CDR3 protein: CASRETLGRGDTEAFF

V gene: TRBV6-1
J gene: TRBJ2-7
D gene: NA
clone size: NA
CDR3 DNA: TGTGCCAGCAGTGTAGGGGCGAATTTCTACGAGCAGTACTTC
CDR3 protein: CASSVGANFYEQYF

V gene: TRBV30
J gene: TRBJ2-7
D gene: NA
clone size: NA
CDR3 DNA: TGTGCCTGGAGTGTTTCCCCCTACGAGCAGTACTTC
CDR3 protein: CAWSVSPYEQYF

V gene: TRBV25-1
J gene: TRBJ1-6
D gene: NA
clone size: NA
CDR3 DNA: TGTGCCAGCAGTGAATCCCGTATAGGGGATCCACCCCTCCACTTT
CDR3 protein: CASSESRIGDPPLHF

V gene: TRBV19
J gene: TRBJ1-5
D gene: NA
clone size: NA
CDR3 DNA: TGTGCCAGTAGTATAGAGGGGCAGCGGTCCCAGCATTTT
CDR3 protein: CASSIEGQRSQHF

V gene: TRBV30
J gene: TRBJ1-6
D gene: NA
clone size: NA
CDR3 DNA: TGTGCCTGGAAGCCTAGCTCCTATAATTCACCCCTCCACTTT
CDR3 protein: CAWKPSSYNSPLHF

V gene: TRBV7-2
J gene: TRBJ2-1
D gene: NA
clone size: NA
CDR3 DNA: TGTGCCAGCAGCAGAGACAGACCCTCTTCGGATGAGCAGTTCTTC
CDR3 protein: CASSRDRPSSDEQFF

V gene: TRBV2
J gene: TRBJ2-5
D gene: NA
clone size: NA
CDR3 DNA: TGTGCCAGCAGGGATGGGATGGAGGCGGAGACCCAGTACTTC
CDR3 protein: CASRDGMEAETQYF

V gene: TRBV6-5
J gene: TRBJ2-4
D gene: NA
clone size: NA
CDR3 DNA: TGTGCCAGCACCGCCCCCGGGACAAACATTCAGTACTTC
CDR3 protein: CASTAPGTNIQYF

V gene: TRBV23-1
J gene: TRBJ2-5
D gene: NA
clone size: once
CDR3 DNA: TGCGCCAGCAGTCACTCCCGGGACCCAATCTCGGAAGAGACCCAGTACTTC
CDR3 protein: CASSHSRDPISEETQYF